This T cell receptor beta chain is from a study of Ad26.COV2.S vaccination and SARS-CoV-2 variants. Across the whole study: Of the COV1001 trial arms, the Ad26.COV2.S arm included the donor. Study-wide results and limits: Researchers cautioned that TCR breadth and depth analyses may have underestimated total T cell responses.

The count of this clone is one. The antigen remains unidentified. V shed 8 bases, J shed 7 bases, and the junction held 8 bases outside the gene matches. CDR3 length: 13 amino acids. Germline V gene lookup returns CDR1 MNHEY and CDR2 SMNVEV (reference sequence). This sample's treatment: over 15 received Ad26.COV2.S at low or high dose, single or two shots; about 5 received placebo; per-sample allocation not given. Following the first vaccine or placebo injection, samples were taken on day 63. The repertoire was sequenced with immunoSEQ multiplex PCR; TCRdb's copy has only in-frame clones and lacks some. This repertoire shows over 400,000 clones, 80% to 95% found once; its top ten account for about 1.7%.

The V gene is TRBV27, the J gene TRBJ1-2; 9 nucleotides match TRBD1. Sequencing used peripheral blood, obtained in a trial of Ad26.COV2.S vaccine versus placebo. This clonotype originated in a person aged 18-60 years who received the Ad26.COV2.S COVID-19 vaccine or a placebo. The CDR3 DNA is TGTGCCAGCCGCTACAGGGGGCAGAGTGGCTACACCTTC. The encoded protein is CASRYRGQSGYTF.